The 29 T cell receptor beta chains below come from one sample, sequenced in a study of T cells in localized non-small cell lung cancer. Generated by immunoSEQ multiplex PCR, the TCRdb table keeps only in-frame clones and is missing some. The profile shows 25,000 to 35,000 clones, roughly 87% of them singletons. This specimen was peripheral blood, taken before any cancer treatment. Source of these receptors: a male donor at least 60 years old with stage I lung adenocarcinoma.

V and J are TRBV4-1 and TRBJ2-4, with TRBD2 matching 11 bases. V gave up 0 bases and J gave up 6 bases; unmatched junction bases: 7. Germline CDR1 MGHRA, CDR2 YSYEKL. CDR3 size: 17 residues. CDR3 region: CASSQELVAGGVNIQYF. The CDR3 DNA sequence: TGCGCCAGCAGCCAAGAATTGGTAGCGGGGGGGGTAAACATTCAGTACTTC.

The chain employs TRBV18 and TRBJ1-5; maybe TRBD1 (5 bases). Germline V gene lookup returns CDR1 KGHSH and CDR2 LQKENI. Trimming left V 2 bases short and J 7 bases short, with 9 bases between. This CDR3 is built from 13 residues. CDR3 region: CASSPFQGQPQHF. DNA for the CDR3: TGTGCCAGCTCACCATTCCAGGGACAGCCCCAGCATTTT.

V usage is TRBV5-7 and J usage is TRBJ2-1; 8 nucleotides match TRBD2. TRBV5-7 is classed as an ORF, of uncertain function. The CDR3 runs to 16 residues. V dropped 2 bases and J dropped 8; count of bases not matched to a gene: 12. CDR3 DNA sequence: TGTGCCAGCAGCTTTCGCGCTAGCGGGCACTGGGATGAGCAGTTCTTC. Translating gives CASSFRASGHWDEQFF.

The chain joins TRBV18 to TRBJ1-2; TRBD1 matches 7 bases. This CDR3 has 13 residues. The germline gives CDR1 KGHSH, CDR2 LQKENI. The V segment lost 1 base and the J segment 6 bases; nucleotides outside the gene matches: 2. The CDR3 region has the DNA TGTGCCAGCTCACCACGGGACAGCGATGGCTACACCTTC. It translates to CASSPRDSDGYTF.

This clone was observed a few times. V gene TRBV6-5 combines with J gene TRBJ1-1; TRBD1 agrees at 9 bases. The germline CDR1 and CDR2 sequences are MNHEY and SVGAGI. Trimming at V came to 2 bases and at J to 3 bases, leaving 7 bases not matched to a gene. The CDR3 has 16 residues. In DNA, the CDR3 is TGTGCCAGCAGTTACCCGAGACAGGGGGGGGACACTGAAGCTTTCTTT. As protein: CASSYPRQGGDTEAFF.

The rearrangement uses TRBV9 and TRBJ1-1; 9 bases match TRBD1. J was trimmed by 9 bases and V by 0 bases; bases with no gene match: 9. CDR1 is SGDLS and CDR2 is YYNGEE in the germline V gene. The CDR3 contains 15 residues. The CDR3 coding sequence is TGTGCCAGCAGCGTAGACGGGACAGGGTCGGGGCAAGCTTTCTTT. This translates into CASSVDGTGSGQAFF.

The rearrangement joins TRBV30 to TRBJ2-7, with 11 bases identical to TRBD1. Germline CDR1 and CDR2: GTSNPN and SVGIG (reference sequence). The J segment lost 0 bases and the V segment lost 3 bases, leaving 1 base of the junction unmatched. This CDR3 contains 14 residues. The CDR3 is CAWRGQGVSYEQYF. CDR3 nucleotides: TGTGCCTGGAGGGGACAGGGGGTCTCCTACGAGCAGTACTTC.

DNA of the CDR3: TGTGCCAGCAGCCCGACAGGGCCGAGGAACACTGAAGCTTTCTTT. Translating gives CASSPTGPRNTEAFF. This chain uses TRBV28 with TRBJ1-1; 7 bases line up with TRBD1. The CDR3 consists of 15 residues. Germline assignment: CDR1 MDHEN and CDR2 SYDVKM. With 6 bases clipped from V and 1 base from J, the junction kept 8 bases outside the gene matches.

This clone has only one observation. The chain is built from TRBV9 and TRBJ1-1; D is perhaps TRBD1 (6 bases). Germline V gene sequence: CDR1 SGDLS, CDR2 YYNGEE. Trimming stripped 2 bases from V and 1 base from J, with 9 bases between. CDR3 length equals 14 residues. CDR3 bases: TGTGCCAGCAGCGTTACAGGGACGAACACTGAAGCTTTCTTT. It translates to CASSVTGTNTEAFF.

This clone is categorized as medium-sized. V gene TRBV5-1 combines with J gene TRBJ2-7; no reliable D call. The V end was cut by 3 bases, the J end by 6 bases, with 7 bases between. Germline V CDR1 and CDR2: SGHRS, YFSETQ. The CDR3 spans 11 residues. The chain's CDR3 is CASSYLGEQYF. The CDR3 nucleotides are TGCGCCAGCAGCTACCTCGGCGAGCAGTACTTC.

This rearrangement joins TRBV5-6 to TRBJ2-1; tentatively, D is TRBD1 (6 bases). The CDR3 spans 15 residues. V lost 6 bases, J lost 7 bases, and 20 bases lay in between. CDR1 is SGHDT, CDR2 YYEEEE, per germline. This CDR3 reads CASIENYRAKNEQFF. The CDR3 DNA reads TGTGCCAGCATCGAGAACTACAGGGCCAAGAATGAGCAGTTCTTC.

The chain combines TRBV29-1 with TRBJ2-1, with 11 bases that match TRBD2. The germline CDR1 and CDR2 sequences are SQVTM and ANQGSEA. Germline trimming cut 6 bases from V and 1 base from J; bases unmatched to any gene: 5. The CDR3 is made up of 15 amino acids. The CDR3 DNA follows: TGCAGCGTGTCTAGCGGGGGGCCTTCCTACAATGAGCAGTTCTTC. This encodes CSVSSGGPSYNEQFF.

The CDR3 DNA reads TGTGCCAGCAGCTTTAGACTAGCGGGGAACACCGGGGAGCTGTTTTTT. Amino acid sequence: CASSFRLAGNTGELFF. V is TRBV7-8 and J is TRBJ2-2, with 10 bases that match TRBD2. Germline assignment: CDR1 SGHVS and CDR2 FQNEAQ. With V trimmed by 3 bases and J by 1 base, 2 bases remained unmatched. The CDR3 has 16 residues.

A few counts support this clone. The V gene is TRBV28, the J gene TRBJ1-2; no firm D call. In germline, CDR1 is MDHEN, CDR2 SYDVKM. CDR3 length equals 14 residues. V gave up 6 bases and J gave up 5 bases, with 16 bases separating them. The CDR3, as DNA: TGTGCCAGCAGGGGAGGGTTTTATGGGTATGGCTACACCTTC. As protein: CASRGGFYGYGYTF.

This clone was detected once. The V and J genes are TRBV5-1 and TRBJ2-6; D remains ambiguous. Trimming removed 0 bases at V and 0 bases at J, with 13 bases between. This CDR3 spans 18 amino acids. Germline values: CDR1 SGHRS, CDR2 YFSETQ. DNA of the CDR3: TGCGCCAGCAGCTTGGCCGGCACCGCCCGCTCTGGGGCCAACGTCCTGACTTTC. Translating it yields CASSLAGTARSGANVLTF. The whole variable domain, remainder taken from reference TRBV5-1 and TRBJ2-6, is KAGVTQTPRYLIKTRGQQVTLSCSPISGHRSVSWYQQTPGQGLQFLFEYFSETQRNKGNFPGRFSGRQFSNSRSEMNVSTLELGDSALYLCASSLAGTARSGANVLTFGAGSRLTVL.

This sequence joins TRBV19 and TRBJ1-3; tentatively, D is TRBD1 (6 bases). The CDR3 contains 16 residues. Germline-derived CDR1 and CDR2 are LNHDA and SQIVND (reference sequence). The V gene lost 8 bases and the J gene lost 3 bases, with 20 bases spanning the gap. CDR3 coding DNA: TGTGCCAGTCACAACCTTGGTACAGGGAGTGGAAACACCATATATTTT. Translating gives CASHNLGTGSGNTIYF.

CDR3 DNA: TGTGCCAGCAGGATAGGGGGAGCTAACTATGGCTACACCTTC. Translation: CASRIGGANYGYTF. The chain is built from TRBV6-1 and TRBJ1-2; TRBD1 is a possible D gene (6 bases). This CDR3 is built from 14 residues. The V gene's germline CDR1 is MNHNS and CDR2 SASEGT. The V gene lost 6 bases and the J gene lost 0 bases, with 11 bases spanning the gap.

The chain has TRBV11-2 and TRBJ2-4; D may be TRBD1 (6 bases). Germline-derived CDR1 and CDR2 are SGHAT and FQNNGV. The ends were cut back, 4 bases at V and 0 bases at J, with 10 bases in the middle. The CDR3 is 15 amino acids. DNA for the CDR3: TGTGCCAGCAGCTCAGGACAGTTAGCCAAAAACATTCAGTACTTC. It specifies CASSSGQLAKNIQYF.

The V gene is TRBV30, the J gene TRBJ2-7; D not certain. V was pared by 1 base and J by 3 bases, with 10 bases between. CDR1 is GTSNPN, CDR2 SVGIG, per germline (reference sequence). This CDR3 comprises 13 residues. CDR3 in amino acids: CAWSARRFYEQYF. DNA of the CDR3: TGTGCCTGGAGTGCCCGTCGTTTCTACGAGCAGTACTTC. The entire variable domain, with the rest obtained from reference TRBV30 and TRBJ2-7, is as follows: SQTIHQWPATLVQPVGSPLSLECTVEGTSNPNLYWYRQAAGRGLQLLFYSVGIGQISSEVPQNLSASRPQDRQFILSSKKLLLSDSGFYLCAWSARRFYEQYFGPGTRLTVT.

This clone is a singleton in its sample. The rearrangement joins TRBV7-3 to TRBJ2-1; possible D gene TRBD2, 5 bases. The CDR3 totals 12 residues. Germline CDR1 and CDR2: SGHTA and FQGTGA. The V end was cut by 3 bases, the J end by 9 bases, with 9 bases between. CDR3 DNA sequence: TGTGCCAGCAGCTTCGAGACTACTGAGCAGTTCTTC. As protein: CASSFETTEQFF.

This clone was seen a handful of times. This sequence joins TRBV14 and TRBJ1-2; D gene unclear. Germline V gene lookup returns CDR1 SGHDN and CDR2 FVKESK. V lost 2 bases and J 6 bases, leaving 10 bases between the germline ends. The CDR3 extends over 13 amino acids. The CDR3 sequence is CASSQRYSDGYTF. The CDR3 DNA follows: TGTGCCAGCAGCCAAAGGTATTCAGATGGCTACACCTTC.

For this clone: The CDR3 does not close with the conserved phenylalanine or tryptophan, likely indicating a read error. The limits of the CDR3 on the DNA are not certain, so only TCRdb's listed CDR3 is given. The chain combines TRBV12-5 with TRBJ2-7; the DNA was not used to check the table's D call, TRBD1. The CDR3 spans 10 residues, counting both ends. Germline CDR1 LGHNT, CDR2 FRNRAP. The CDR3 here is CASGLVRQGL.

This clone was counted once. This chain uses TRBV18 with TRBJ2-2; the D is unclear. CDR1 KGHSH and CDR2 LQKENI come from the germline V gene. The CDR3 totals 14 residues. V lost 3 bases and J 2 bases, leaving 7 bases between the germline ends. The CDR3 reads CASSPRGNTGELFF. The CDR3 DNA reads as TGTGCCAGCTCACCCCGTGGCAACACCGGGGAGCTGTTTTTT.

This clone was seen only once. Here the CDR3 DNA reads TGTGCCAGCAGTCCCCCACTAGCGGGTAACTGGTACAATGAGCAGTTCTTC. Translated: CASSPPLAGNWYNEQFF. The rearrangement joins TRBV28 to TRBJ2-1; 9 positions agree with TRBD2. Trimming removed 5 bases from V and 4 bases from J; junction bases left unmatched: 12. CDR1 and CDR2 (germline): MDHEN, SYDVKM. The CDR3 is 17 residues long.

The CDR3 nucleotides are TGTGCCAGCAGCGAACTGGGAGGGTTCGCCTACGAGCAGTACTTC. Translated: CASSELGGFAYEQYF. This chain links TRBV7-8 with TRBJ2-7, with 7 bases lining up with TRBD2. The V gene end was trimmed by 5 bases and the J gene end by 2 bases; junction bases not matched to a gene: 9. Germline V CDR1 and CDR2: SGHVS, FQNEAQ. CDR3 size: 15 residues.

The chain combines TRBV2 with TRBJ2-6, with D uncertain. This CDR3 is 15 amino acids long. Deletions cut 1 base from V and 2 bases from J, with 6 bases between. Germline values: CDR1 SNHLY, CDR2 FYNNEI. The CDR3 coding sequence is TGTGCCAGCAGTGAAGGGAATCCTGGGGCCAACGTCCTGACTTTC. This codes for CASSEGNPGANVLTF.

V is TRBV5-1 and J is TRBJ2-7, with a tentative D call TRBD2 (5 bases). V was trimmed by 2 bases and J by 7 bases, leaving 16 bases between them. Per germline, CDR1 SGHRS and CDR2 YFSETQ. The length of the CDR3 is 14 residues. Here the CDR3 DNA reads TGCGCCAGCAGCTTCTCCTTTGGCGAGGGTGAGCAGTACTTC. Translating gives CASSFSFGEGEQYF.

The chain links TRBV20-1 to TRBJ2-3; possible D gene TRBD2, 5 bases. Trimming took 3 bases from V and 10 from J, leaving 8 bases between them. There are 10 residues in the CDR3. Germline values: CDR1 DFQATT, CDR2 SNEGSKA (reference sequence). CDR3 sequence reads: CSARMGAQYF. CDR3 bases: TGCAGTGCTAGGATGGGAGCGCAGTATTTT.

The CDR3 reads CAITPTGTGANVLTF. The CDR3 region has the DNA TGTGCCATCACTCCGACAGGGACCGGGGCCAACGTCCTGACTTTC. V and J are TRBV10-3 and TRBJ2-6, with 7 bases that match TRBD1. The germline CDR1 and CDR2 sequences are ENHRY and SYGVKD. Trimming at V came to 7 bases and at J to 4 bases, leaving 7 bases not matched to a gene. The CDR3 runs 15 residues.